Following are 19 T cell receptor beta chains from one sample sequenced in a study of blood T cell repertoires in COVID-19. Data came from immunoSEQ multiplex PCR; TCRdb stores just in-frame clones and leaves some out. The data contain about 100,000 clones, around 83% of them singletons. The sequenced sample consisted of peripheral blood. The receptor source for this set is a woman older than 75 with active or convalescent COVID-19.

The chain links TRBV5-1 to TRBJ1-3; 8 positions agree with TRBD1. The CDR3 spans 15 residues. V dropped 4 bases and J dropped 3; count of bases not matched to a gene: 6. Germline CDR1 and CDR2: SGHRS and YFSETQ. The chain's CDR3 is CASSVEDRVGNTIYF. DNA of the CDR3: TGCGCCAGCAGCGTCGAGGACAGGGTTGGAAACACCATATATTTT.

The chain couples TRBV18 to TRBJ2-2; possible D gene TRBD2, 7 bases. V was pared by 8 bases and J by 2 bases, with 15 bases between. The CDR3 runs 15 residues. The germline V gene encodes CDR1 KGHSH and CDR2 LQKENI. The CDR3 reads CASPGGRTNTGELFF. CDR3 coding DNA: TGTGCCAGCCCGGGGGGCAGAACTAACACCGGGGAGCTGTTTTTT.

This clone was counted between two and nine times. J is TRBJ1-3 and V is TRBV21-1; the D call in the table, TRBD1, was not verified against the DNA. TRBV21-1 counts as a pseudogene. The CDR3 runs to 20 residues. The CDR3 nucleotides read TGTGCCAGCACCGAAGACAGGGAGGTTTTTAGGTCCGACTCTGGAAACACCATATATTTT. Its protein is CASTEDREVFRSDSGNTIYF.

The chain carries TRBV28 and TRBJ1-4; 9 bases are shared with TRBD1. CDR1 and CDR2 (germline): MDHEN, SYDVKM. The CDR3 spans 15 residues. V gave up 3 bases and J gave up 8 bases; unmatched junction bases: 7. CDR3 sequence reads: CASSFPGQGPEKLFF. The CDR3 DNA sequence: TGTGCCAGCAGTTTTCCGGGACAGGGACCCGAAAAACTGTTTTTT.

The rearrangement links TRBV6-2 or TRBV6-3 to TRBJ2-1, with 9 nucleotides matching TRBD1. The V gene's germline CDR1 is MNHEY and CDR2 SVGEGT. V dropped 2 bases and J dropped 6; count of bases not matched to a gene: 5. The CDR3 is made up of 15 amino acids. CDR3 amino acids: CASSYPRTGVNEQFF. The DNA for the CDR3 is TGTGCCAGCAGTTACCCTCGGACAGGGGTCAATGAGCAGTTCTTC.

The rearrangement uses TRBV24-1 and TRBJ2-3; no definite D call. V gave up 5 bases and J gave up 6 bases, with 14 bases separating them. This CDR3 spans 14 amino acids. Germline loops: CDR1 KGHDR, CDR2 SFDVKD. The CDR3 bases are TGTGCCACCAGTGGTAATACAACAGCCGATACGCAGTATTTT. It is translated as CATSGNTTADTQYF.

This clone was observed a handful of times. The V gene is TRBV25-1, the J gene TRBJ2-7; tentative D call: TRBD2 (5 bases). CDR1 is MGHDK, CDR2 SYGVNS, per germline. This CDR3 has 16 residues. The ends were cut back, 7 bases at V and 0 bases at J, with 19 bases in the middle. The CDR3: CASTTAEGGSSYEQYF. Here the CDR3 DNA reads TGTGCCAGCACCACCGCGGAAGGAGGAAGCTCCTACGAGCAGTACTTC.

In the case of this clone: At the DNA level, this CDR3 is encoded by other sequences in the same sample as well. The chain has TRBV5-1 and TRBJ2-5, with TRBD1 matching 11 bases. The germline CDR1 and CDR2 sequences are SGHRS and YFSETQ. The CDR3 loop spans 16 amino acids. Losses at the gene ends were 2 bases for V and 2 bases for J; bases not matched to a gene: 5. The DNA for the CDR3 is TGCGCCAGCAGCTTCGGGACAGGGGGTGGTCAAGAGACCCAGTACTTC. This codes for CASSFGTGGGQETQYF.

The gene calls are TRBV13 and TRBJ1-2; 8 bases map to TRBD1. Germline-derived CDR1 and CDR2 are PRHDT and FYEKMQ (reference sequence). Losses at the gene ends were 5 bases for V and 5 bases for J; bases not matched to a gene: 13. CDR3 size: 16 residues. The CDR3 sequence: CASSQRGIQGVYGYTF. The DNA for the CDR3 is TGTGCCAGCAGCCAAAGGGGGATACAGGGGGTATATGGCTACACCTTC. Together with reference TRBV13 and TRBJ1-2, the CDR3 gives the full variable domain: AAGVIQSPRHLIKEKRETATLKCYPIPRHDTVYWYQQGPGQDPQFLISFYEKMQSDKGSIPDRFSAQQFSDYHSELNMSSLELGDSALYFCASSQRGIQGVYGYTFGSGTRLTVV.

The chain has TRBV28 and TRBJ2-3; unclear D gene. The CDR3 extends over 11 amino acids. The V and J ends lost 8 bases and 2 bases respectively, with 5 bases between them. Germline V lookup: CDR1 MDHEN, CDR2 SYDVKM. The DNA of the CDR3 is TGTGCCAGCTGCTACACAGATACGCAGTATTTT. It yields the protein CASCYTDTQYF.

This chain joins TRBV9 and TRBJ2-2; D remains unclear. Germline V gene data show CDR1 as SGDLS and CDR2 as YYNGEE. The CDR3 runs to 12 residues. The V end was cut by 4 bases, the J end by 8 bases, with 9 bases between. The CDR3 protein is CASSPQIGELFF. The CDR3 coding sequence is TGTGCCAGCAGCCCCCAGATTGGGGAGCTGTTTTTT.

V gene TRBV13 combines with J gene TRBJ1-3; a possible D gene is TRBD1 (6 bases). The CDR3 consists of 13 residues. From germline, CDR1 is PRHDT and CDR2 FYEKMQ (reference sequence). Trimming shortened V by 5 bases and J by 5 bases, and 10 bases separated the two germline ends. The CDR3, as DNA: TGTGCCAGCAGCGTACAGGGTAGAAACACCATATATTTT. Translated: CASSVQGRNTIYF.

This sequence joins TRBV5-5 and TRBJ1-1; D is unclear. Germline values: CDR1 SGHKS, CDR2 YYEKEE (reference sequence). Trimming took 4 bases from V and 0 from J, leaving 10 bases between them. The CDR3 has 14 residues. CDR3 amino acids: CASSHRDLNTEAFF. Written as DNA, the CDR3 is TGTGCCAGCAGCCACCGGGATTTGAACACTGAAGCTTTCTTT. Using reference TRBV5-5 and TRBJ1-1 for the parts outside the CDR3, the full variable domain is DAGVTQSPTHLIKTRGQQVTLRCSPISGHKSVSWYQQVLGQGPQFIFQYYEKEERGRGNFPDRFSARQFPNYSSELNVNALLLGDSALYLCASSHRDLNTEAFFGQGTRLTVV.

The rearrangement links TRBV2 to TRBJ2-1; D perhaps matches TRBD1 (6 bases). This CDR3 contains 14 residues. Trimming stripped 4 bases from V and 6 bases from J, with 13 bases between. Germline V gives CDR1 SNHLY, CDR2 FYNNEI. CDR3 region: CASSGTVLINEQFF. In nucleotides, the CDR3 is TGTGCCAGCAGTGGGACAGTACTTATCAATGAGCAGTTCTTC.

The gene calls are TRBV4-1 and TRBJ1-6; no reliable D call. Trimming left V 0 bases short and J 4 bases short, with 10 bases between. Germline V gene lookup returns CDR1 MGHRA and CDR2 YSYEKL. There are 16 residues in the CDR3. Written as DNA, the CDR3 is TGCGCCAGCAGCCAAGATGGAGGCGGTTATAATTCACCCCTCCACTTT. It codes for CASSQDGGGYNSPLHF.

This clone was seen once. This sequence joins TRBV7-9 and TRBJ1-4; 7 bases agree with TRBD1. Germline V gene lookup returns CDR1 SEHNR and CDR2 FQNEAQ (reference sequence). This CDR3 has 13 amino acids. The J segment lost 8 bases and the V segment lost 4 bases, leaving 4 bases of the junction unmatched. For the CDR3, the DNA is TGTGCCAGCAGCTGGACAGGCGGCGAAAAACTGTTTTTT. Protein product: CASSWTGGEKLFF. The complete variable domain, with remaining parts taken from reference TRBV7-9 and TRBJ1-4, reads DTGVSQNPRHKITKRGQNVTFRCDPISEHNRLYWYRQTLGQGPEFLTYFQNEAQLEKSRLLSDRFSAERPKGSFSTLEIQRTEQGDSAMYLCASSWTGGEKLFFGSGTQLSVL.

The chain carries TRBV28 and TRBJ1-2; D uncertain. V was shortened by 6 bases and J by 2 bases, with 16 bases between the two germline ends. This CDR3 comprises 15 residues. CDR1 MDHEN and CDR2 SYDVKM come from the germline V gene. As DNA, the CDR3 is TGTGCCAGCAGCCGACTGATCCAGCCGAACTATGGCTACACCTTC. It codes for CASSRLIQPNYGYTF.

The gene calls are TRBV4-3 and TRBJ2-2, with D perhaps matching TRBD2 (6 bases). CDR1 is LGHNA and CDR2 is YSLEER in the germline V gene. The CDR3 consists of 16 residues. Between the trimmed V and J ends, which lost 0 bases and 4 bases, there was a span of 12 bases. CDR3 amino acids: CASSQERTSPTGELFF. CDR3 bases: TGCGCCAGCAGCCAAGAGCGAACTAGCCCCACCGGGGAGCTGTTTTTT.

The chain carries TRBV19 and TRBJ2-5; D is possibly TRBD2 (6 bases). The V gene's germline CDR1 is LNHDA and CDR2 SQIVND (reference sequence). The CDR3 length is 16 residues. Trimming took 5 bases from V and 0 from J, leaving 16 bases between them. CDR3 DNA sequence: TGTGCCAGTAGTGACGAGGCTAGCGCCTACCAAGAGACCCAGTACTTC. Translation: CASSDEASAYQETQYF.